This TCR beta chain was obtained from a study of cytomegalovirus exposure and HLA in healthy donors. The CDR3 length is 15 residues. Looked up from germline, CDR1 is MNHEY and CDR2 is SVGAGI. PCR employed 60 Vbeta and 13 Jbeta primers. Clones were sequenced by immunoSEQ multiplex PCR, and TCRdb holds only the in-frame ones, with some missing. The data contain roughly 130,000 clones, around two thirds of them singletons. Comments on this clone: The junction differs from germline at one of its ends, possibly a read error.

The sequenced material came from PBMCs. The sequence was obtained from a male donor in good health and CMV-seronegative. This sequence joins TRBV6-5 and TRBJ1-2; D is unresolved. DNA of the CDR3: TGTGCCAGCAGTTACTCGATGCCGGGGAACTATGGCTACCCCTTC. Residues: CASSYSMPGNYGYPF.